This record covers a single T cell receptor (beta chain). The data belong to a study of CD8 T cells in Susac syndrome. Reverse transcription of about 0.5 to 1 ug RNA was carried out with random hexamers. TCRdb redid the calling of the immunoSEQ multiplex PCR reads with MiXCR, one entry per CDR3 protein. The data contain 200,000 to 300,000 distinct CDR3 sequences, 90% to 97% of them singletons. Sequencing input: CD4+ T cells from PBMCs. The receptor was derived from a human donor with Susac syndrome.

The CDR3 DNA sequence: TGTGCCAGCAGGAGACAGGGAACAGATACGCAGTATTTT. Translating gives CASRRQGTDTQYF. This chain connects TRBV7-9 to TRBJ2-3, with 7 bases that match TRBD1. The CDR3 totals 13 residues. With 6 bases clipped from V and 3 bases from J, the junction kept 3 bases outside the gene matches. Germline V CDR1 and CDR2: SEHNR, FQNEAQ (reference sequence). Together with reference TRBV7-9 and TRBJ2-3, the CDR3 gives the full variable domain: DTGVSQNPRHKITKRGQNVTFRCDPISEHNRLYWYRQTLGQGPEFLTYFQNEAQLEKSRLLSDRFSAERPKGSFSTLEIQRTEQGDSAMYLCASRRQGTDTQYFGPGTRLTVL.